This T cell receptor beta chain was documented in a study of regulatory T cells in long-lasting Graves disease. Study in general: Recently diagnosed Graves' patients had received antithyroid drugs for under 3 months. Study outcomes and limitations: Patients with persistent disease showed a bias toward TRBV28, TRBJ1-2 and TRBJ2-5.

This CDR3 has 16 residues. V lost 6 bases, J lost 0 bases, and 5 bases stayed unmatched. CDR1 is MDHEN and CDR2 is SYDVKM in the germline V gene. In this sample, this clonotype turned up many times. Its cognate antigen is unknown. HTBI primers from iRepertoire and Arm-PCR of CDR3 regions yielded the TCR beta libraries. Each CDR3 protein is one row after TCRdb ran MiXCR on the multiplex PCR reads. The top ten clones hold over 9.5% of a sample with about 220,000 distinct CDR3 sequences, less than 20% of them seen once. As to time point: newly diagnosed GD, antithyroid drugs for less than 3 months. From PBMCs, RNA was extracted and then used to make the TCR library. This same sample was also taken into another study, of T cells in Graves' hyperthyroidism and ophthalmopathy.

The genes are TRBV28 and TRBJ2-5, with TRBD2 matching 12 bases. The TCR was taken from a woman aged 25 to 39 with Graves disease. Specimen: peripheral blood mononuclear cells (PBMCs), collected at new diagnosis, from a patient treated with antithyroid drugs. CDR3 loop: CASRLAGGGYQETQYF. DNA of the CDR3: TGTGCCAGCAGGCTAGCGGGAGGGGGGTACCAAGAGACCCAGTACTTC.